This TCR beta chain was obtained from a study of blood T cell repertoires in COVID-19. Study in general: Samples representing acute and convalescent COVID-19 were sourced from the United States, Italy and Spain. PBMCs, B-cell-depleted T cells, or T cells provided the cDNA or gDNA that made up the material.

Germline V lookup: CDR1 LNHDA, CDR2 SQIVND (reference sequence). This CDR3 has 13 amino acids. The ends were cut back, 3 bases at V and 8 bases at J, with 10 bases in the middle. The authors' processing: Amplification of reference gene primers provided the estimated nucleated cell counts. Repertoires were generated with immunoSEQ multiplex PCR, while TCRdb's copy carries only in-frame clones and drops some. The D gene and trimming were derived from the DNA, and the V and J assignments and clone size from that table. The sample carries 25,000 to 35,000 clones, 89% recorded once. This clonotype was sampled from a man older than 75 with acute or convalescent COVID-19. The sample was peripheral blood. The rearrangement uses TRBV19 and TRBJ1-4, with D maybe TRBD1 (5 bases). CDR3 in DNA: TGTGCCAGTAGTATTGGTCAGGGAGAAAAACTGTTTTTT. Translation gives CASSIGQGEKLFF.